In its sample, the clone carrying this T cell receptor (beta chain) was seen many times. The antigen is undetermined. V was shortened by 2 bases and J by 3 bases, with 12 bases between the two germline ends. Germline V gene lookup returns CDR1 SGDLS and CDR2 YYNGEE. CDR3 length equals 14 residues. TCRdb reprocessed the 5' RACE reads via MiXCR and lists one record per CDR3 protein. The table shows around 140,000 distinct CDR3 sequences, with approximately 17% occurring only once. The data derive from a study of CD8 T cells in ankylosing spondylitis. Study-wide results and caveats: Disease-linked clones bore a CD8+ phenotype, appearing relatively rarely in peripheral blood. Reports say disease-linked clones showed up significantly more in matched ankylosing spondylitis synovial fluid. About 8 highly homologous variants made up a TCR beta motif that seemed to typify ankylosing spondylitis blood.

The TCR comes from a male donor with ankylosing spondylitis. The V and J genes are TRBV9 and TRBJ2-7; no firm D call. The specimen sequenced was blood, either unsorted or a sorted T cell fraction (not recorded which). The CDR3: CASSVTDLGYEQYF. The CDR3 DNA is TGTGCCAGCAGCGTCACGGATCTTGGCTACGAGCAGTACTTC.